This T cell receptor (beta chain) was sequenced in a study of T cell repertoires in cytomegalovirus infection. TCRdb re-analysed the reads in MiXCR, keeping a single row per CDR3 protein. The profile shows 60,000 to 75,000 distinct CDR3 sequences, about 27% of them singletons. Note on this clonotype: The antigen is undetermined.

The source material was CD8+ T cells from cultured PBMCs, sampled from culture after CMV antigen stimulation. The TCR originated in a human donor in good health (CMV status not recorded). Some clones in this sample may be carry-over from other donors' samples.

CDR3 residues: CASSQGRTSGSTDTQYF. CDR3 DNA: TGCGCCAGCAGCCAAGGGAGGACTAGCGGGAGTACAGATACGCAGTATTTT. The chain recombines TRBV4-3 with TRBJ2-3; 13 nucleotides align to TRBD2. Germline V gives CDR1 LGHNA, CDR2 YSLEER. This CDR3 is 17 amino acids long. Germline trimming cut 1 base from V and 3 bases from J; bases unmatched to any gene: 4.